This T cell receptor beta chain was documented in a study of patients and donors after allogeneic stem cell transplantation (dated by TCRdb to the early 2020s). The library was built by means of RT-PCR. Sequenced using a NextSeq 550. The public reads were reanalyzed by TCRdb: fastp trimming at Q25, MiXCR alignment, in-frame beta chains only. Entries that share a CDR3 protein sequence are merged under the most common genes and DNA. The sample table holds some 230,000 distinct CDR3 sequences, of which roughly 13% were seen once. Of the sample, approximately 10% is held by the ten largest clones. The table lists this clonotype with many counts. Its specific antigen is unknown. No much larger clone is present one base from it, and per-base qualities are unavailable. For CDR1 and CDR2, the germline V gene lists SQVTM and ANQGSEA. The CDR3 holds 14 amino acids from the cysteine to the phenylalanine. Kept here is only the CDR3 DNA, which spans 42 bases and is read in frame from base 1. V has 1 base trimmed and J has 0 bases trimmed; junction bases matching no gene number 2.

The sequenced sample consisted of blood, either unsorted or a sorted T cell fraction (not recorded which). The chain was built from TRBV29-1 and TRBJ1-1, and TRBD1 matches 7 of the central bases. This TCR derives from a human donor who was either an allogeneic HSCT recipient or a stem cell or donor lymphocyte infusion donor (not recorded which). It is not recorded whose cells these are; they may come from a transplant donor. The base sequence is TGCAGCGTTGAAGGGGGACAGCTGAACACTGAAGCTTTCTTT. It specifies CSVEGGQLNTEAFF.